The clone carrying this T cell receptor (beta chain) came up many times. Its antigen remains unidentified. To make TCR beta libraries, researchers used iRepertoire HTBI primers and Arm-PCR of CDR3 regions. TCRdb redid the calling of the multiplex PCR reads with MiXCR, one entry per CDR3 protein. Among about 540,000 distinct CDR3 sequences listed, around an eighth were seen once. Described time point: newly diagnosed GD, antithyroid drugs for less than 3 months. From RNA extracted from PBMCs, the TCR library was made. One endocrinology department in Xi'an, China, was where patients came from. Germline lookup yields CDR1 MNHEY and CDR2 SMNVEV (reference sequence). Trimming left V 3 bases short and J 0 bases short, with 17 bases between. The CDR3 has 17 residues. This entry is derived from a study of regulatory T cells in long-lasting Graves disease. General study points: It was in persistent disease that TRBV28, TRBJ1-2 and TRBJ2-5 were favored.

The sample was also reused in another study, on T cells in Graves' hyperthyroidism and ophthalmopathy. This second report adds: Calling Graves' hyperthyroidism stable meant ophthalmopathy did not progress within 18 months. Most thyroid clonotypes expanded above 0.001 were also detected in blood.

The source material was peripheral blood mononuclear cells (PBMCs), sampled at new diagnosis, from a patient treated with antithyroid drugs. V and J are TRBV27 and TRBJ1-1, with D unclear. This clonotype originated in a man aged 25-45 years with Graves disease. The CDR3 sequence is CASSFFGSGNLNTEAFF. The CDR3 DNA reads as TGTGCCAGCAGTTTTTTTGGGTCAGGTAACTTGAACACTGAAGCTTTCTTT.